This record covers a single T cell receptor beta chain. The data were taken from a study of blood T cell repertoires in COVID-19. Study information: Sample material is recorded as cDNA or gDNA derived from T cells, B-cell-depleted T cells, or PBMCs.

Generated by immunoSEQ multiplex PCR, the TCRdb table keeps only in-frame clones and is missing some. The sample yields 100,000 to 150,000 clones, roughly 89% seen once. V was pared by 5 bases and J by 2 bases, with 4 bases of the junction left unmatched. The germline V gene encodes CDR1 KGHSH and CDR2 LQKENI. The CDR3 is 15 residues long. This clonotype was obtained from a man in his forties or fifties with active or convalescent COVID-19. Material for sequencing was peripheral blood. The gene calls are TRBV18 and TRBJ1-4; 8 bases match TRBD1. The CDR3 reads CASSTSGGTNEKLFF. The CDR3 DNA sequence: TGTGCCAGCTCAACCTCAGGGGGCACTAATGAAAAACTGTTTTTT.